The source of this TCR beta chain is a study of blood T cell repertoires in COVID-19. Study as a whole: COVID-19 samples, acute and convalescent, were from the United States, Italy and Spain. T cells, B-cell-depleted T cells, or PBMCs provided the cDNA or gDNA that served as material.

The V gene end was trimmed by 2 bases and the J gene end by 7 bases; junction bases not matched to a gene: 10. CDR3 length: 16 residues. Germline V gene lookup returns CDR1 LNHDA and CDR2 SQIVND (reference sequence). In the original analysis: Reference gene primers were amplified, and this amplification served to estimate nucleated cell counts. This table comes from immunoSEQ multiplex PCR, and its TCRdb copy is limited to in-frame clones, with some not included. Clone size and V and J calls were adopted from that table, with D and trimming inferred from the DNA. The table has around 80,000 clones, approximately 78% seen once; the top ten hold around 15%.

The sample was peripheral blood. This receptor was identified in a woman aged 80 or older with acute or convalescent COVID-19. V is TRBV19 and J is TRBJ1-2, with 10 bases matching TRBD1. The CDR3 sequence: CASSILGDRGFPGYTF. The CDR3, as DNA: TGTGCCAGTAGTATATTGGGGGACAGGGGATTTCCTGGCTACACCTTC.